The clone carrying this TCR beta chain was seen a few times. The method was immunoSEQ multiplex PCR; TCRdb's version includes in-frame clones alone and lacks a portion of them. This sample has roughly 130,000 clones; almost 90% occur once, and the top ten carry less than 1.5%. This CDR3 has 15 residues. The entry originates in a study of cytomegalovirus exposure and HLA in healthy donors. The donors were members of the roughly 130-subject validation cohort (separate from the approximately 670-subject first cohort). The source of this sequence is a man aged 25-40 years in good health and CMV-seronegative. This chain links TRBV21-1 with TRBJ2-1; the table calls TRBD1, which could not be checked here. TRBV21-1 is a pseudogene locus. The source material was PBMCs. As DNA, the CDR3 is TGTGCCAGCAGCAAAGGTTGGACAGCTTACAATGAGCAGTTCTTC. Protein: CASSKGWTAYNEQFF.